This TCR beta chain was documented in a study of blood T cell repertoires in COVID-19 (dated by TCRdb to 2019 to 2021). Background for the entire study: Collaborator samples came from the United States, Italy and Spain and covered acute and convalescent phases of COVID-19. Deeply sampled blood TCRbeta repertoires from subjects exposed to, actively infected with, or recovered from COVID-19 were included in the dataset. The prospective study material was composed of cDNA or gDNA derived from T cells, B-cell-depleted T cells, or PBMCs. A de-identified subject ID, COVID-19 status, age in years and sex were almost always included in the sample metadata. Where available, HLA class I and class II types were taken from metadata supplied by the sample provider and were not determined by assay-based typing. The samples were drawn from two sources: the first 160 participants of the ongoing ImmuneRACE study, and 1,200 or so subjects contributed by 6 global collaborators. A freely available public database, intended as a resource for researchers studying the immune response to SARS-CoV-2, is where the repertoires were released.

The CDR3 contains 18 residues, cysteine and phenylalanine counted. Only the CDR3 DNA is retained, 54 bases long and in frame from the first base. Germline trimming amounts to 4 bases on V and 0 bases on J, with 10 as the count of junction bases outside the gene matches. TCRbeta CDR3 regions were amplified from genomic DNA by means of the immunoSEQ Assay, a bias-controlled multiplex PCR. The original methods were these. The number of nucleated cells in each sample was estimated by amplification of reference gene primers within the assay. Sequence reads were collapsed and filtered to measure the absolute abundance of every unique TCRbeta CDR3 rearrangement. For each sample, productive Simpson clonality was calculated by taking the square root of Simpson's diversity index across productive rearrangements. Held by TCRdb, this immuneACCESS table contains in-frame sequences only and omits some clones. Under half of the omission traces to an unresolved V gene where checked; the cause of the rest is unknown. For V, J and clone size, that table is used; D and trimming come from the DNA. Present in this sample are around 40,000 clones, about nine tenths of which were seen just once. 15% to 17% of the sample goes to the ten largest clones.

Each collaborating institution followed its own protocols to collect whole blood in K2EDTA tubes. For TCRbeta analysis, collaborator samples were shipped as frozen whole blood, as isolated PBMCs, or as DNA extracted from either sample type. The research as a whole found: The amount of clinical and demographic metadata varied by source and participant and was provided uncurated.

The table lists this clone with a count of one. Its antigen is not yet known. No per-base quality is available; no much larger clone lies one base away. Input material: peripheral blood. The V gene is TRBV23-1 and the J gene is TRBJ2-3; TRBD1 aligns with 10 central bases. TRBV23-1 qualifies as an ORF whose function is uncertain. The clonotype originates from a woman in her twenties or thirties in a cohort sampled during active COVID-19. The DNA sequence is given as TGCGCCAGCAGTCGATTCCGGGACAGGGGCCTTAGCACAGATACGCAGTATTTT. The resulting protein is CASSRFRDRGLSTDTQYF.